What follows are 2 T cell receptor beta chains derived from one specimen sequenced in a study of shared clonotypes between healthy human individuals. Clones were sequenced by immunoSEQ multiplex PCR, and TCRdb holds only the in-frame ones, with some missing. The sample lists some 2,100,000 clones, more than 90% seen once, with around 0.13% in the top ten. Sequences were obtained from naive CD4+ T cells sorted from blood. Subset meaning: CD45RA+ positively selected. These receptors were collected from a man between 18 and 29 years old in good health.

The rearrangement uses TRBV28 and TRBJ1-2, with 10 positions matching TRBD1. Trimming took 5 bases from V and 4 from J; bases not matched to a gene: 4. The CDR3 covers 14 residues. Looked up from germline, CDR1 is MDHEN and CDR2 is SYDVKM. CDR3 nucleotide sequence: TGTGCCAGCAGTCCCGGGACAGGGGCCTATGGCTACACCTTC. Translating it yields CASSPGTGAYGYTF.

The chain is built from TRBV6-1 and TRBJ1-4; tentatively, D is TRBD1 (5 bases). The V gene's germline CDR1 is MNHNS and CDR2 SASEGT. Trimming left V 5 bases short and J 6 bases short, with 13 bases between. This CDR3 contains 14 residues. CDR3 in DNA: TGTGCCAGCAGTCCGGGGGGTGGAGATGAAAAACTGTTTTTT. Translation gives CASSPGGGDEKLFF.